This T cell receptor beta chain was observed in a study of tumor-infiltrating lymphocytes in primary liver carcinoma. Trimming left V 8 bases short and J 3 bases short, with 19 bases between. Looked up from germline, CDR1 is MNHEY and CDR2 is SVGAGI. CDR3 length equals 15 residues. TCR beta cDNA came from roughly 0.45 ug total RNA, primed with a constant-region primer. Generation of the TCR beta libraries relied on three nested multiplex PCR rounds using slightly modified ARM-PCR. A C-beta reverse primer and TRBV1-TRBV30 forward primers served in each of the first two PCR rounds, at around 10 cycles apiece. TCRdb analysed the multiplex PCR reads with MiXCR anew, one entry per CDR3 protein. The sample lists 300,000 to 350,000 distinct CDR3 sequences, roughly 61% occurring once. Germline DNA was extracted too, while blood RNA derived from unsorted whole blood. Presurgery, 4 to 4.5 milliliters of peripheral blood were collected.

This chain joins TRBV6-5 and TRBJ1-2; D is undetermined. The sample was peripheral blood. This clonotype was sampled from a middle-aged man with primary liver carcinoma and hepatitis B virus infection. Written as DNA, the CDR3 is TGTGCCAGCGGATCACCTCGGACGGTACACTATGGCTACACCTTC. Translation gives CASGSPRTVHYGYTF.